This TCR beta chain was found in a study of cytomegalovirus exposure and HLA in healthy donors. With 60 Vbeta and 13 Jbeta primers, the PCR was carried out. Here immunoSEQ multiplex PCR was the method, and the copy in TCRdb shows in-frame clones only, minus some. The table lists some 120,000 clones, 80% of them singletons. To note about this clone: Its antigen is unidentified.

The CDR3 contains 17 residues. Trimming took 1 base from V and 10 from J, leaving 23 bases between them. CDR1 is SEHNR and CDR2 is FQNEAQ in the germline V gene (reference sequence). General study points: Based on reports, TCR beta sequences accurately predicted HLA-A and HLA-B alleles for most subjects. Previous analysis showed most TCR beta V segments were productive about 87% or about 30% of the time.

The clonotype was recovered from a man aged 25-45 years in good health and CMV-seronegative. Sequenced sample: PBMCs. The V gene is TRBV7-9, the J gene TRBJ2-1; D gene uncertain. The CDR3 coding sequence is TGTGCCAGCAGCTTAGGTTCGTGGCCTGGGCGAATTCAGGAGCAGTTCTTC. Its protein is CASSLGSWPGRIQEQFF. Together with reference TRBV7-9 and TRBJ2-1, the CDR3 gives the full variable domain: DTGVSQNPRHKITKRGQNVTFRCDPISEHNRLYWYRQTLGQGPEFLTYFQNEAQLEKSRLLSDRFSAERPKGSFSTLEIQRTEQGDSAMYLCASSLGSWPGRIQEQFFGPGTRLTVL.